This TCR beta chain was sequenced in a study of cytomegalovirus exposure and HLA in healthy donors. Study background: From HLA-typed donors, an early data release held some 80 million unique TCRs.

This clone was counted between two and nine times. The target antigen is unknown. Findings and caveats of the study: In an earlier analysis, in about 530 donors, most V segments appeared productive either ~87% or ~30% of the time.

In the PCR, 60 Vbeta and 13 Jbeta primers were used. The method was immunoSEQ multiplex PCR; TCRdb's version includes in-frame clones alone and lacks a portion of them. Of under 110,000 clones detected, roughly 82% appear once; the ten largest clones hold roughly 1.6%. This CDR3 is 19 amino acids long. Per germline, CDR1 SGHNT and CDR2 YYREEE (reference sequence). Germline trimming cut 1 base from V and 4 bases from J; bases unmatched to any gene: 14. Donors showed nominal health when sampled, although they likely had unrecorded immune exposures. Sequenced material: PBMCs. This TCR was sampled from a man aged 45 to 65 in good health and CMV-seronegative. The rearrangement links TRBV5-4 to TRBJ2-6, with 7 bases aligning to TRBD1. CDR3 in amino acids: CASSLPFPGGTLGANVLTF. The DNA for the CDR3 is TGTGCCAGCAGCTTGCCTTTCCCAGGGGGAACCTTAGGGGCCAACGTCCTGACTTTC.